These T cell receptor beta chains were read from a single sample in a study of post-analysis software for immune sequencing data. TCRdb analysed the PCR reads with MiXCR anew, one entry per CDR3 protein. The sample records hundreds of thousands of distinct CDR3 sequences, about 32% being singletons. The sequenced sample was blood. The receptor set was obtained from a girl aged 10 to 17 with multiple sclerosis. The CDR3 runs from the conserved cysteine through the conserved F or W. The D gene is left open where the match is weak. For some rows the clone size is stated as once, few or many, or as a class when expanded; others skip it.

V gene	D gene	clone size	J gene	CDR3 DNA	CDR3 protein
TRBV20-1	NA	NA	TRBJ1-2	TGCAGTGCTAGCGAAGCGACTAACTATGGCTACACCTTC	CSASEATNYGYTF
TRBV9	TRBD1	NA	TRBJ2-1	TGTGCTAGCAGCGCTACTTCGGGACAGGGCGGAGGCTACAATGAGCAGTTCTTC	CASSATSGQGGGYNEQFF
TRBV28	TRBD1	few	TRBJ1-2	TGTGCCAGCAGAGCCGGGACAGGGTCTATCCCAGTCTATGGCTACACCTTC	CASRAGTGSIPVYGYTF
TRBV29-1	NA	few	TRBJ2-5	TGCAGCTTCATTGCGTTGTTTGCCCAAGAGACCCAGTACTTC	CSFIALFAQETQYF
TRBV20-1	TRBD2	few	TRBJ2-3	TGCAGTGCTAGAGGGACTAGGGATACGCAGTATTTT	CSARGTRDTQYF
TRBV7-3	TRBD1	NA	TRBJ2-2	TGTGCCAGCAGCCCCCGGACAGGGGGGGGCGGGGAGCTGTTTTTT	CASSPRTGGGGELFF
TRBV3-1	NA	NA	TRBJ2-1	TGTGCCAGCAGCGGGGACGGATACAATGAGCAGTTCTTC	CASSGDGYNEQFF
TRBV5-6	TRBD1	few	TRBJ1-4	TGTGCCAGCACCCTGGGACAGAATAATGAAAAACTGTTTTTT	CASTLGQNNEKLFF
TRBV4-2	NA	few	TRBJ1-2	TGTGCCAGCAGCCAAGCAGCGAGGGATGGCTACACCTTC	CASSQAARDGYTF
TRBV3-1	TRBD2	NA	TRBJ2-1	TGTGCCAGCAGGCCGGGACTAGCGGACAATGAGCAGTTCTTC	CASRPGLADNEQFF
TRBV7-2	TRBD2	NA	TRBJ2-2	TGTGCCAGCAGCCCAGGGACTAGCACCGGGGAGCTGTTTTTT	CASSPGTSTGELFF
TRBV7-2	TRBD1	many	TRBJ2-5	TGTGCCAGCAGCTCAGGAGGACAGGGTCAAGAGACCCAGTACTTC	CASSSGGQGQETQYF